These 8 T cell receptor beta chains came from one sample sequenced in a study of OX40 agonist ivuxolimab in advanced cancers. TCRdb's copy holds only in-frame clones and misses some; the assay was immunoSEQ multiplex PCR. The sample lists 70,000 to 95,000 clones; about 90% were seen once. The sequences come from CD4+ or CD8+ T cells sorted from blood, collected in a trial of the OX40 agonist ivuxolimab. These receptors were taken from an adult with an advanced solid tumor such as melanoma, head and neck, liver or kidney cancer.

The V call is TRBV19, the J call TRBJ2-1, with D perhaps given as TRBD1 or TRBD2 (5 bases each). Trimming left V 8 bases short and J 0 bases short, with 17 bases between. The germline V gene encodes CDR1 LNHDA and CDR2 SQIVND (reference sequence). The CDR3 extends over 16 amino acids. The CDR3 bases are TGTGCCAGTTTGGGGCAGGGCGGAGGCTCCTACAATGAGCAGTTCTTC. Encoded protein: CASLGQGGGSYNEQFF.

The chain's CDR3 is CASSLTPSTDTQYF. CDR3 bases: TGTGCCAGCAGTTTGACCCCCAGCACAGATACGCAGTATTTT. This chain joins TRBV6-5 and TRBJ2-3, with D hard to call. CDR3 length: 14 amino acids. Looked up from germline, CDR1 is MNHEY and CDR2 is SVGAGI. V lost 4 bases to trimming and J lost 0 bases, with 8 bases between them.

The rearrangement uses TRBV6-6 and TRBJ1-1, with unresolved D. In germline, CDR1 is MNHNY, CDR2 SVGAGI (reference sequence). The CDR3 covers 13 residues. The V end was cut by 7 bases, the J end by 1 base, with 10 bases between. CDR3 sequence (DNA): TGTGCCAGCACGTGGGCTCCGAACACTGAAGCTTTCTTT. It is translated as CASTWAPNTEAFF.

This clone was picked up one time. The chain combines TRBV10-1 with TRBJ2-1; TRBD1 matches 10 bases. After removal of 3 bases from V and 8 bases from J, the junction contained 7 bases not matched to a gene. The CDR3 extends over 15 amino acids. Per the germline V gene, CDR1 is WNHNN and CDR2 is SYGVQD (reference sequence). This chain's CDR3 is CASSDSGQGIDEQFF. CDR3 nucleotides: TGCGCCAGCAGTGATTCGGGACAGGGGATAGATGAGCAGTTCTTC.

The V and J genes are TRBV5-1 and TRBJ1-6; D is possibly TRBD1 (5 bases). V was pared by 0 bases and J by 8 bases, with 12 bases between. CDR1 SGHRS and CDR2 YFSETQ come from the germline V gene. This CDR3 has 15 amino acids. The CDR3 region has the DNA TGCGCCAGCAGCTTGGCGGGGGGACCCTATTCACCCCTCCACTTT. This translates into CASSLAGGPYSPLHF.

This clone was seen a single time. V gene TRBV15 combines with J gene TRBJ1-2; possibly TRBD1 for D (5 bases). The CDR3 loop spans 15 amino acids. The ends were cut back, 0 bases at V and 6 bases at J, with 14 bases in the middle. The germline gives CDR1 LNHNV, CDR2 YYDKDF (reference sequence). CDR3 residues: CATSRDRGRWNGYTF. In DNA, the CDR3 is TGTGCCACCAGCAGAGACCGGGGGAGGTGGAATGGCTACACCTTC.

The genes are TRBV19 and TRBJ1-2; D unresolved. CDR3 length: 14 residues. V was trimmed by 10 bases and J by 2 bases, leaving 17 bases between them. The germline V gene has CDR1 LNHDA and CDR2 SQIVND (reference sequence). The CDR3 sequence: CATQKGGGNYGYTF. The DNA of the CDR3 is TGTGCCACTCAAAAGGGAGGTGGAAACTATGGCTACACCTTC. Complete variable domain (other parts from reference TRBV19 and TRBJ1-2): DGGITQSPKYLFRKEGQNVTLSCEQNLNHDAMYWYRQDPGQGLRLIYYSQIVNDFQKGDIAEGYSVSREKKESFPLTVTSAQKNPTAFYLCATQKGGGNYGYTFGSGTRLTVV.

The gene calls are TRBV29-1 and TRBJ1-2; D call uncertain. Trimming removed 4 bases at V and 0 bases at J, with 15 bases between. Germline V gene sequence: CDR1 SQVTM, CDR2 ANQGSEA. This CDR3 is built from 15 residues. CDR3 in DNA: TGCAGCGTTGCATTAGGTCACCTAGCTAACTATGGCTACACCTTC. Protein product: CSVALGHLANYGYTF.